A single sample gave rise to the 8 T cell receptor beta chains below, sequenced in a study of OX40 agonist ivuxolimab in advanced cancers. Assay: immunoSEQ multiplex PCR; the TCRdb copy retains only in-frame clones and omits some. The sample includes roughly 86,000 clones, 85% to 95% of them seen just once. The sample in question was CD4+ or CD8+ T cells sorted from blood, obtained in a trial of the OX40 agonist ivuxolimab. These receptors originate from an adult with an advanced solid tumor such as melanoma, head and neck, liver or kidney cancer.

CDR3 sequence reads: CASSQEGGLDTGELFF. In DNA form, the CDR3 reads TGTGCCAGCAGCCAAGAGGGGGGTCTGGACACCGGGGAGCTGTTTTTT. The V gene is TRBV6-6, the J gene TRBJ2-2; D is possibly TRBD1 or TRBD2 (6 bases each). The CDR3 loop spans 16 amino acids. Germline V gene data show CDR1 as MNHNY and CDR2 as SVGAGI (reference sequence). The V end lost 6 bases, the J end lost 3 bases, and 17 bases lay between the germline ends.

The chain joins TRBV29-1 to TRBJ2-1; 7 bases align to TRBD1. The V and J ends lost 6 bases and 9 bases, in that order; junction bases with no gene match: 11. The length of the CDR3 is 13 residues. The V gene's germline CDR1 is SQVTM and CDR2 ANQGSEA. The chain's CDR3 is CSVKGQRDSEQFF. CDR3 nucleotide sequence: TGCAGCGTAAAGGGACAGAGGGATAGTGAGCAGTTCTTC.

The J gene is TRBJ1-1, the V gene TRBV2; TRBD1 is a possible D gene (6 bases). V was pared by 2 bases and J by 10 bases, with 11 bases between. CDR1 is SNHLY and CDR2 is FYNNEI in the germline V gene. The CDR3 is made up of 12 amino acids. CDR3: CASSESTRGAFF. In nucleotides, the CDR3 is TGTGCCAGCAGTGAAAGTACCAGGGGAGCTTTCTTT.

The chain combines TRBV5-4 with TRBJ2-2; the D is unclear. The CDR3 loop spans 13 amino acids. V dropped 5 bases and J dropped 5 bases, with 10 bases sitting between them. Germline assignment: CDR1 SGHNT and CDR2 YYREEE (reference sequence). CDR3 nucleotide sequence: TGTGCCAGCAGTCATTCTCCGACCGGGGAGCTGTTTTTT. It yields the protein CASSHSPTGELFF.

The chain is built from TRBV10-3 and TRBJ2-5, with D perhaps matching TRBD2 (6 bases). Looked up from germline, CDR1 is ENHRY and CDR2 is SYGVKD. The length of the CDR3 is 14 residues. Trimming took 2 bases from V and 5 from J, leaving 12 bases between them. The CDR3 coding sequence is TGTGCCATCAGTGAGGGGCGGGATCATGAGACCCAGTACTTC. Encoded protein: CAISEGRDHETQYF.

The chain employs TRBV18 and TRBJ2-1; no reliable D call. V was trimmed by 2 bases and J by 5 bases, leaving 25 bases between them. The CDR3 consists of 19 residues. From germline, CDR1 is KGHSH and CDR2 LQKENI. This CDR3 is CASSPGVGRPVSTNNEQFF. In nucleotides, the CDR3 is TGTGCCAGCTCACCAGGGGTAGGCCGTCCCGTATCCACGAACAATGAGCAGTTCTTC.

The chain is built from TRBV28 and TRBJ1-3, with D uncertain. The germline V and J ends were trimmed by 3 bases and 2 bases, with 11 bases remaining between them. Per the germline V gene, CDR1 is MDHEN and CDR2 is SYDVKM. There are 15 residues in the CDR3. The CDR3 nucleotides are TGTGCCAGCAGTTTGCTTCGGGCAGCTGGAAACACCATATATTTT. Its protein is CASSLLRAAGNTIYF.

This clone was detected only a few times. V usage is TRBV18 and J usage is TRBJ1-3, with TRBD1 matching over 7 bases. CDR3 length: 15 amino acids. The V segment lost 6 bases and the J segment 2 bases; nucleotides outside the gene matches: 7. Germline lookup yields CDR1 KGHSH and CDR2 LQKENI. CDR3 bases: TGTGCCAGCTCCCAGAGACAGGGAACTGGAAACACCATATATTTT. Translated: CASSQRQGTGNTIYF. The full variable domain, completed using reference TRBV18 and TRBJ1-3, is NAGVMQNPRHLVRRRGQEARLRCSPMKGHSHVYWYRQLPEEGLKFMVYLQKENIIDESGMPKERFSAEFPKEGPSILRIQQVVRGDSAAYFCASSQRQGTGNTIYFGEGSWLTVV.